The present TCR beta chain was sequenced within a study of blood T cell repertoires in COVID-19. Overall study context: Acute-phase and convalescent COVID-19 samples originated in the United States, Italy and Spain. From T cells, B-cell-depleted T cells, or PBMCs came the material, which was cDNA or gDNA.

In its sample, this clone was seen a few times. Between the trimmed V and J ends, which lost 4 bases and 0 bases, there was a span of 10 bases. This CDR3 spans 14 amino acids. Germline V CDR1 and CDR2: SGHRS, YFSETQ. Source study methods: Amplified reference gene primers provided the basis for estimating nucleated cell counts. Only in-frame clones appear in the TCRdb table, and some are missing; sequencing was by immunoSEQ multiplex PCR. V, J and clone size are those of that table, while D and trimming were read from the DNA. The table has 85,000 to 95,000 clones, about three quarters seen once. Sequenced: peripheral blood. The V call is TRBV5-1, the J call TRBJ1-1; possibly TRBD1 for D (5 bases). This receptor was obtained from an older man with acute or convalescent COVID-19. In nucleotides, the CDR3 is TGCGCCAGCAGCCCGGGACTGATGAACACTGAAGCTTTCTTT. Protein: CASSPGLMNTEAFF.